This TCR beta chain emerged from a study of cytomegalovirus exposure and HLA in healthy donors. Study results and caveats: In a later analysis, compared with equally common non-associated chains, HLA-associated beta chains were more expanded.

About this clone: The antigen is unknown.

Germline assignment: CDR1 ENHRY and CDR2 SYGVKD. V lost 4 bases to trimming and J lost 5 bases; unmatched junction nucleotides: 11. The CDR3 has 17 residues. Primers: 60 Vbeta forward and 13 Jbeta reverse. Profiled with immunoSEQ multiplex PCR; TCRdb holds only in-frame clones, not every one. In total, the table holds around 140,000 clones. Each donor was nominally healthy when sampled (though unrecorded immune exposures were likely). Material for sequencing was PBMCs. The chain joins TRBV10-3 to TRBJ1-4, with 9 bases matching TRBD1. The origin of this receptor is a middle-aged woman in good health and CMV-seronegative. The DNA for the CDR3 is TGTGCCATCAGTGCGGGGACAGGGTTCAGTGGGAATGAAAAACTGTTTTTT. Its protein product is CAISAGTGFSGNEKLFF.